This T cell receptor (beta chain) comes out of a study of blood T cell repertoires in COVID-19. The V segment lost 6 bases and the J segment 5 bases; nucleotides outside the gene matches: 13. Germline CDR1 reads SQVTM; CDR2 reads ANQGSEA. This CDR3 region has 14 residues. Clones were read by immunoSEQ multiplex PCR, and TCRdb kept only the in-frame ones, dropping some. This sample has about 240,000 clones; around 84% occur once, and the top ten carry more than 6.5%. The TCR originated in a woman aged 70 to 79 with active or convalescent COVID-19. The specimen was peripheral blood. V usage is TRBV29-1 and J usage is TRBJ2-7; TRBD2 aligns across 7 bases. The CDR3 region is CSVPSGTITHEQYF. CDR3 in DNA: TGCAGCGTCCCCTCCGGGACTATAACCCACGAGCAGTACTTC.